This TCR beta chain was captured in a study of blood T cell repertoires in COVID-19. Study-level background: The United States, Italy and Spain supplied acute and convalescent COVID-19 samples. Nucleic acid was either cDNA or gDNA, and it came from T cells, B-cell-depleted T cells, or PBMCs.

As regards this clone: Other DNA sequences of this sample code for an identical CDR3.

Germline CDR1 reads LGHDT; CDR2 reads YNNKEL (reference sequence). V was cut by 5 bases and J by 3 bases, with 10 bases left in between. CDR3 length equals 13 residues. Per the original data handling: Estimation of nucleated cell counts relied on the amplification of reference gene primers. Using immunoSEQ multiplex PCR, the repertoire was profiled, and TCRdb retains in-frame clones only, with some absent. The DNA gave D and trimming, while V, J and clone size come from that table. The sample contains about 76,000 clones, 82% of which appear only once. This sequence originates from a human donor in a cohort sampled during active COVID-19. Sequencing input: peripheral blood. The V gene is TRBV3-1 (or the pseudogene TRBV3-2), the J gene TRBJ1-1; tentative D call: TRBD1 (5 bases). This CDR3 reads CASSLRGDTEAFF. Written as DNA, the CDR3 is TGTGCCAGCAGCTTAAGGGGTGACACTGAAGCTTTCTTT.